The 25 T cell receptor beta chains below all came from one sample that was sequenced in a study of T cell responses to AZD1222 COVID-19 vaccine. Repertoires were generated with immunoSEQ multiplex PCR, while TCRdb's copy carries only in-frame clones and drops some. The table records 83,000 or so clones, about 91% of them present only once. Sample: peripheral blood, taken 28 days after the second AZD1222 dose. Source of these receptors: an adult who received the AZD1222 COVID-19 vaccine.

This chain connects TRBV2 to TRBJ1-3; D gene uncertain. The germline V gene encodes CDR1 SNHLY and CDR2 FYNNEI. V was shortened by 3 bases and J by 3 bases, with 9 bases between the two germline ends. The CDR3 loop spans 14 amino acids. The CDR3 here is CASSDDGIGNTIYF. CDR3 in DNA: TGTGCCAGCAGTGATGACGGGATTGGAAACACCATATATTTT.

This chain connects TRBV28 to TRBJ2-7; tentatively, D is TRBD1 (5 bases). This CDR3 spans 18 amino acids. Germline V gene lookup returns CDR1 MDHEN and CDR2 SYDVKM. Between the trimmed V and J ends, which lost 7 bases and 0 bases, there was a span of 25 bases. The CDR3 sequence: CASNDPGNFERTSYEQYF. As DNA, the CDR3 is TGTGCCAGCAATGACCCAGGGAATTTTGAGAGAACCTCCTACGAGCAGTACTTC. Variable domain in full (rest from reference TRBV28 and TRBJ2-7): DVKVTQSSRYLVKRTGEKVFLECVQDMDHENMFWYRQDPGLGLRLIYFSYDVKMKEKGDIPEGYSVSREKKERFSLILESASTNQTSMYLCASNDPGNFERTSYEQYFGPGTRLTVT.

V usage is TRBV19 and J usage is TRBJ1-2; D is unclear. V shed 0 bases and J shed 4 bases, with 12 bases lying between them. The CDR3 has 15 amino acids. Germline CDR1 reads LNHDA; CDR2 reads SQIVND (reference sequence). DNA of the CDR3: TGTGCCAGTAGTATAGATCAGGAGACGGTCTATGGCTACACCTTC. Its protein product is CASSIDQETVYGYTF.

V and J are TRBV28 and TRBJ2-7; 9 nucleotides match TRBD1. The CDR3 has 15 amino acids. Trimming cost V 2 bases and J 6 bases; bases outside gene matches: 8. Germline CDR1 MDHEN, CDR2 SYDVKM. The CDR3 region has the DNA TGTGCCAGCAGTTTAGGCGGGACAGGGTTGAGCGAGCAGTACTTC. This translates into CASSLGGTGLSEQYF.

The chain employs TRBV2 and TRBJ1-6; D possibly corresponds to TRBD1 (5 bases). This CDR3 region has 14 residues. The V gene's germline CDR1 is SNHLY and CDR2 FYNNEI. Trimming left V 3 bases short and J 9 bases short, with 12 bases between. The CDR3 sequence is CASSETGLGSPLHF. The CDR3 bases are TGTGCCAGCAGTGAGACGGGGCTGGGTTCACCCCTCCACTTT. The full variable domain, rest sourced from reference TRBV2 and TRBJ1-6, is EPEVTQTPSHQVTQMGQEVILRCVPISNHLYFYWYRQILGQKVEFLVSFYNNEISEKSEIFDDQFSVERPDGSNFTLKIRSTKLEDSAMYFCASSETGLGSPLHFGNGTRLTVT.

The chain uses TRBV7-2 and TRBJ1-5; 8 bases agree with TRBD1. Trimming removed 5 bases from V and 5 bases from J; junction bases left unmatched: 5. The germline V gene encodes CDR1 SGHTA and CDR2 FQGNSA. The length of the CDR3 is 14 residues. The CDR3 sequence: CASSPDRGDQPQHF. CDR3 DNA: TGTGCCAGCAGCCCCGACAGGGGTGATCAGCCCCAGCATTTT.

The chain links TRBV7-9 to TRBJ1-3; D remains unclear. CDR3 length: 13 amino acids. Germline V gives CDR1 SEHNR, CDR2 FQNEAQ (reference sequence). V was cut by 1 base and J by 4 bases, with 5 bases left in between. The CDR3 reads CASSLVLGNTIYF. The CDR3 DNA sequence: TGTGCCAGCAGCTTAGTATTGGGAAACACCATATATTTT.

The chain combines TRBV7-7 with TRBJ2-3; 10 positions match TRBD2. This CDR3 has 16 residues. V lost 5 bases, J lost 2 bases, and 7 bases stayed unmatched. The germline V gene encodes CDR1 SSHAT and CDR2 FNYEAQ (reference sequence). CDR3 sequence reads: CASSAGTSELTDTQYF. The CDR3 DNA reads TGTGCCAGCAGCGCCGGGACTAGCGAACTCACAGATACGCAGTATTTT.

The V gene is TRBV7-9, the J gene TRBJ2-1; TRBD2 matches at 13 bases. The germline V gene has CDR1 SEHNR and CDR2 FQNEAQ (reference sequence). The ends lost 5 bases at V and 8 bases at J; junction bases unmatched: 6. This CDR3 spans 15 amino acids. CDR3 residues: CASSPGLAGAYEQFF. CDR3 DNA: TGTGCCAGCAGCCCTGGACTAGCGGGAGCATATGAGCAGTTCTTC.

CDR3 coding DNA: TGTGCCAGCAGTTTATTGGGGGCGAACACCGGGGAGCTGTTTTTT. It specifies CASSLLGANTGELFF. The chain carries TRBV27 and TRBJ2-2; possibly TRBD1 or TRBD2 for D (5 bases each). The CDR3 consists of 15 residues. The germline V gene has CDR1 MNHEY and CDR2 SMNVEV (reference sequence). V dropped 1 base and J dropped 0 bases, with 6 bases sitting between them.

The rearrangement joins TRBV6-5 to TRBJ1-5, with a weak D call TRBD1 (5 bases). The germline gives CDR1 MNHEY, CDR2 SVGAGI. The length of the CDR3 is 14 residues. V lost 7 bases to trimming and J lost 2 bases, with 12 bases between them. The CDR3 protein is CASTPGGGNQPQHF. Here the CDR3 DNA reads TGTGCCAGCACCCCCGGGGGAGGCAATCAGCCCCAGCATTTT.

This clone has only one observation. The chain has TRBV5-6 and TRBJ1-5; 8 bases align to TRBD1. The CDR3 extends over 16 amino acids. Per germline, CDR1 SGHDT and CDR2 YYEEEE. Germline trimming cut 0 bases from V and 0 bases from J; bases unmatched to any gene: 2. Written as DNA, the CDR3 is TGTGCCAGCAGCTTGGCAGGGGGCAGTAGCAATCAGCCCCAGCATTTT. It encodes CASSLAGGSSNQPQHF.

The chain joins TRBV28 to TRBJ1-1; D possibly corresponds to TRBD1 (5 bases). CDR1 is MDHEN, CDR2 SYDVKM, per germline. The CDR3 has 16 amino acids. V dropped 2 bases and J dropped 2 bases, with 15 bases sitting between them. The CDR3 protein is CASSLIAGPDNTEAFF. Here the CDR3 DNA reads TGTGCCAGCAGTTTAATCGCGGGACCGGACAACACTGAAGCTTTCTTT. Supplemented by reference TRBV28 and TRBJ1-1, the full variable domain reads DVKVTQSSRYLVKRTGEKVFLECVQDMDHENMFWYRQDPGLGLRLIYFSYDVKMKEKGDIPEGYSVSREKKERFSLILESASTNQTSMYLCASSLIAGPDNTEAFFGQGTRLTVV.

This clone was detected a few times. J is TRBJ2-7 and V is TRBV10-3, with 9 bases lining up with TRBD1. Germline V CDR1 and CDR2: ENHRY, SYGVKD. The J segment lost 4 bases and the V segment lost 4 bases, leaving 11 bases of the junction unmatched. This CDR3 spans 16 amino acids. CDR3 DNA: TGTGCCATCAGTGTCCCGGGACAGGGAGCATCTTACGAGCAGTACTTC. As protein: CAISVPGQGASYEQYF.

This chain connects TRBV7-9 to TRBJ1-4; D unresolved. The V gene lost 1 base and the J gene lost 8 bases, with 14 bases spanning the gap. Germline V gives CDR1 SEHNR, CDR2 FQNEAQ (reference sequence). The CDR3 runs 15 residues. The CDR3 here is CASSLDGLSGEKLFF. The CDR3, as DNA: TGTGCCAGCAGCTTAGACGGCCTTTCGGGAGAAAAACTGTTTTTT. Combining the CDR3 with reference TRBV7-9 and TRBJ1-4 gives the whole variable domain DTGVSQNPRHKITKRGQNVTFRCDPISEHNRLYWYRQTLGQGPEFLTYFQNEAQLEKSRLLSDRFSAERPKGSFSTLEIQRTEQGDSAMYLCASSLDGLSGEKLFFGSGTQLSVL.

The chain employs TRBV18 and TRBJ1-1, with D possibly being TRBD1 (6 bases). The CDR3 runs to 15 residues. V lost 2 bases and J 7 bases, leaving 17 bases between the germline ends. The V gene's germline CDR1 is KGHSH and CDR2 LQKENI. CDR3 loop: CASSPIPNRANEAFF. Written as DNA, the CDR3 is TGTGCCAGCTCACCAATACCGAACAGGGCCAATGAAGCTTTCTTT.

V is TRBV18 and J is TRBJ2-7; D is perhaps TRBD1 (5 bases). In germline, CDR1 is KGHSH, CDR2 LQKENI. This CDR3 comprises 13 residues. The V end was cut by 3 bases, the J end by 4 bases, with 10 bases between. The CDR3 sequence: CASSPSSGYEQYF. DNA for the CDR3: TGTGCCAGCTCACCTTCATCAGGGTACGAGCAGTACTTC.

The chain recombines TRBV28 with TRBJ1-2; TRBD1 might be the D (6 bases). The CDR3 is 12 amino acids. CDR1 MDHEN and CDR2 SYDVKM come from the germline V gene. CDR3 residues: CATTRGGSGYTF. The CDR3 nucleotides read TGTGCAACCACCCGAGGGGGAAGTGGCTACACCTTC.

This chain connects TRBV4-1 to TRBJ2-1, with 11 bases aligning to TRBD2. Germline V gene lookup returns CDR1 MGHRA and CDR2 YSYEKL. The J segment lost 0 bases and the V segment lost 4 bases, leaving 8 bases of the junction unmatched. CDR3 size: 18 residues. The CDR3 nucleotides read TGCGCCAGCAGCCTCAACCTCGGGACTAGCGGCTCCTACAATGAGCAGTTCTTC. Translated, it gives CASSLNLGTSGSYNEQFF.

The chain recombines TRBV5-1 with TRBJ2-7, with D perhaps TRBD1 (6 bases). V was cut by 4 bases and J by 5 bases, with 16 bases left in between. Germline V CDR1 and CDR2: SGHRS, YFSETQ. CDR3 length equals 14 residues. CDR3 bases: TGCGCCAGCAGCCGATCCCGGGACACCCACGAGCAGTACTTC. This sequence encodes CASSRSRDTHEQYF. Using reference TRBV5-1 and TRBJ2-7 for the parts outside the CDR3, the full variable domain is KAGVTQTPRYLIKTRGQQVTLSCSPISGHRSVSWYQQTPGQGLQFLFEYFSETQRNKGNFPGRFSGRQFSNSRSEMNVSTLELGDSALYLCASSRSRDTHEQYFGPGTRLTVT.

This sequence joins TRBV5-6 and TRBJ1-1, with TRBD1 matching 9 bases. Germline values: CDR1 SGHDT, CDR2 YYEEEE. The CDR3 consists of 14 residues. V shed 4 bases, J shed 7 bases, and the junction held 8 bases outside the gene matches. CDR3 amino acids: CASSRGQGINEAFF. In nucleotides, the CDR3 is TGTGCCAGCAGCCGGGGACAGGGTATCAATGAAGCTTTCTTT.

This rearrangement joins TRBV5-4 to TRBJ2-1; perhaps TRBD2 as D (6 bases). The CDR3 covers 17 residues. Looked up from germline, CDR1 is SGHNT and CDR2 is YYREEE (reference sequence). Trimming stripped 4 bases from V and 7 bases from J, with 24 bases between. Here the CDR3 DNA reads TGTGCCAGCAGCCCGGTCGCGGGGATCAGAGTGGGGAATGAGCAGTTCTTC. It codes for CASSPVAGIRVGNEQFF. The full variable domain, its missing parts supplied by reference TRBV5-4 and TRBJ2-1, is ETGVTQSPTHLIKTRGQQVTLRCSSQSGHNTVSWYQQALGQGPQFIFQYYREEENGRGNFPPRFSGLQFPNYSSELNVNALELDDSALYLCASSPVAGIRVGNEQFFGPGTRLTVL.

The genes are TRBV10-3 and TRBJ2-5; 7 bases match TRBD1. The CDR3 extends over 14 amino acids. The V and J ends lost 6 bases and 1 base, in that order; junction bases with no gene match: 5. Germline V gives CDR1 ENHRY, CDR2 SYGVKD. The CDR3 region is CAIRQGTVQETQYF. In nucleotides, the CDR3 is TGTGCCATCAGACAAGGGACAGTCCAAGAGACCCAGTACTTC.

This sequence joins TRBV7-2 and TRBJ2-7, with 8 bases lining up with TRBD1. The CDR3 length is 17 residues. With V trimmed by 4 bases and J by 7 bases, 18 bases remained unmatched. Germline lookup yields CDR1 SGHTA and CDR2 FQGNSA. CDR3 sequence reads: CASSSSTGALSLWEQYF. The CDR3 bases are TGTGCCAGCAGCTCGTCGACAGGGGCCCTTTCCTTGTGGGAGCAGTACTTC.

V usage is TRBV7-9 and J usage is TRBJ1-1, with 7 nucleotides matching TRBD1. The germline V gene has CDR1 SEHNR and CDR2 FQNEAQ (reference sequence). The length of the CDR3 is 15 residues. Losses at the gene ends were 5 bases for V and 0 bases for J; bases not matched to a gene: 6. The CDR3 nucleotides read TGTGCCAGCAGCCGGGACAGTAAACTGAACACTGAAGCTTTCTTT. Amino acids: CASSRDSKLNTEAFF.